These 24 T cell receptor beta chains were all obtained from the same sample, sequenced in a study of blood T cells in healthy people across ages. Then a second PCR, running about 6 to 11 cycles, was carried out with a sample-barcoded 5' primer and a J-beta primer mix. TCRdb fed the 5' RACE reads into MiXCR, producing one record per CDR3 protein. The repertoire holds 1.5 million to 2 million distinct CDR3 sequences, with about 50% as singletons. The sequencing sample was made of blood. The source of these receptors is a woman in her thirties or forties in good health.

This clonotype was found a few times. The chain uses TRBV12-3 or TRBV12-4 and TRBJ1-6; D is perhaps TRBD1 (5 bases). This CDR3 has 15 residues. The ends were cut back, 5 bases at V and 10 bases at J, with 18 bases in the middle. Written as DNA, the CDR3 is TGTGCCAGCAGTGAGGGGCGTGGGGCTAGATCACCCCTCCACTTT. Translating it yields CASSEGRGARSPLHF.

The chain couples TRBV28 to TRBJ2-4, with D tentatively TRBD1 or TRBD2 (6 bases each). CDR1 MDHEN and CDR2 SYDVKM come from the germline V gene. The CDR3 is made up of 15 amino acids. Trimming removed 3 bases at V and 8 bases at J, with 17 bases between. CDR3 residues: CASSLRGETVDIQYF. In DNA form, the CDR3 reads TGTGCCAGCAGTTTGAGGGGGGAAACAGTGGACATTCAGTACTTC.

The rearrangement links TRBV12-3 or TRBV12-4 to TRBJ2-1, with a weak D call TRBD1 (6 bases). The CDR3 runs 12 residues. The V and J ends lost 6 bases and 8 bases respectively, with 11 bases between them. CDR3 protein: CASRHREYEQFF. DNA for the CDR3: TGTGCCAGCAGACACAGGGAATATGAGCAGTTCTTC.

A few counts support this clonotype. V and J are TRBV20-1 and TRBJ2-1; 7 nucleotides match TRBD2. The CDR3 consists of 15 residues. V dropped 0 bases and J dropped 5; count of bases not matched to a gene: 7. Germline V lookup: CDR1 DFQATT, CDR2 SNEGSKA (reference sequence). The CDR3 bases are TGCAGTGCTAGAGATCTTCGGGGGGATCACAATGAGCAGTTCTTC. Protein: CSARDLRGDHNEQFF.

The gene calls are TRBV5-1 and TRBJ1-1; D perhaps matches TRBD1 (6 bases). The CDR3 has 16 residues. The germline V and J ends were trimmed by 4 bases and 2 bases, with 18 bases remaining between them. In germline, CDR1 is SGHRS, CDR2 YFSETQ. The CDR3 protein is CASSLEPQGSNTEAFF. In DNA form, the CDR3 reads TGCGCCAGCAGCCTGGAGCCACAGGGTTCCAACACTGAAGCTTTCTTT.

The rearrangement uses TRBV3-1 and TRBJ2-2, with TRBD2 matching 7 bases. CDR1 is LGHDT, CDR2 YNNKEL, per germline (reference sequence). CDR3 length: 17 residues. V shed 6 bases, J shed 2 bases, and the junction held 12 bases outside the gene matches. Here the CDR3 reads CASRLARLADNTGELFF. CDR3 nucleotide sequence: TGTGCCAGCAGACTGGCTCGACTAGCAGATAACACCGGGGAGCTGTTTTTT. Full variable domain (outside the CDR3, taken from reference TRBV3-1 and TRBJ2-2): DTAVSQTPKYLVTQMGNDKSIKCEQNLGHDTMYWYKQDSKKFLKIMFSYNNKELIINETVPNRFSPKSPDKAHLNLHINSLELGDSAVYFCASRLARLADNTGELFFGEGSRLTVL.

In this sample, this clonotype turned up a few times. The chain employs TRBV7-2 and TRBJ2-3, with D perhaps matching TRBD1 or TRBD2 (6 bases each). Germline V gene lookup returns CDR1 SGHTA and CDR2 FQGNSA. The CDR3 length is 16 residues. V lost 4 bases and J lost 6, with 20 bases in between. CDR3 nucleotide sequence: TGTGCCAGCAGCTCGGCTGGGGGGCGAGGGGGGGATACGCAGTATTTT. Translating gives CASSSAGGRGGDTQYF.

CDR3 in amino acids: CASSSAGQGLSSYGYTF. Written as DNA, the CDR3 is TGTGCCAGCAGCTCTGCGGGACAGGGCCTCTCATCCTATGGCTACACCTTC. The V call is TRBV7-2, the J call TRBJ1-2, with TRBD1 identical over 9 bases. The CDR3 length is 17 residues. V trimming: 4 bases; J trimming: 4 bases; junction bases outside the gene matches: 13. The germline V gene encodes CDR1 SGHTA and CDR2 FQGNSA.

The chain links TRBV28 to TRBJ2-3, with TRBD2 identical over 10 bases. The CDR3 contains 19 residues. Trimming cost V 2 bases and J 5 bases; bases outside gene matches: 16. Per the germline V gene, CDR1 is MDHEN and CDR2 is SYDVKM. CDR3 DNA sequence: TGTGCCAGCAGTTTAGTATTTCGGAGCGGGGGGGCGCATTTAGATACGCAGTATTTT. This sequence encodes CASSLVFRSGGAHLDTQYF.

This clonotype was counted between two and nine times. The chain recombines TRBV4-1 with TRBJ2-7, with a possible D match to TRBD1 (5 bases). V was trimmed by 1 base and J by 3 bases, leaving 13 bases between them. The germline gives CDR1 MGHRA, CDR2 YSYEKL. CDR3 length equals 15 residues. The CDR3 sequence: CASSQAFTQGYEQYF. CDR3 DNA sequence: TGCGCCAGCAGCCAAGCCTTTACGCAGGGCTACGAGCAGTACTTC.

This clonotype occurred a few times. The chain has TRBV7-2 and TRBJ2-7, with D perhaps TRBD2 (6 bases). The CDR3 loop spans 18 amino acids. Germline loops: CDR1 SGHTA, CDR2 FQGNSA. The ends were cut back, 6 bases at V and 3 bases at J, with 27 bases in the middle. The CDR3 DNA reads TGTGCCAGCAGTCTAGTTTTCGGCGGGGCAGGCGCCCACTACGAGCAGTACTTC. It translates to CASSLVFGGAGAHYEQYF.

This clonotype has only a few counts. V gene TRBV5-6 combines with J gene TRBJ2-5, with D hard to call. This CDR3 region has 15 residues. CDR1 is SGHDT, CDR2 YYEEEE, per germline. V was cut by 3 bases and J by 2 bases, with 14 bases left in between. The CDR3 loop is CASSSPTTIQETQYF. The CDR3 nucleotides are TGTGCCAGCAGCTCTCCTACCACAATACAAGAGACCCAGTACTTC.

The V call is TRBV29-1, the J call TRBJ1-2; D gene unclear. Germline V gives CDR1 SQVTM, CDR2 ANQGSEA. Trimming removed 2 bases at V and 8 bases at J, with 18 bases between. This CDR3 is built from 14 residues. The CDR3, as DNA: TGCAGCGTTGAACTGGATCCCGGGTATGGGGGCTACACCTTC. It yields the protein CSVELDPGYGGYTF.

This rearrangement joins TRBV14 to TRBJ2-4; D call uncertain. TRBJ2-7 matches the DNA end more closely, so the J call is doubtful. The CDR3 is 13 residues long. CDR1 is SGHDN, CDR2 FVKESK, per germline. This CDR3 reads CASSQEEVSEQYF. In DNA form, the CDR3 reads TGTGCCAGCAGCCAAGAAGAAGTCTCCGAGCAGTACTTC.

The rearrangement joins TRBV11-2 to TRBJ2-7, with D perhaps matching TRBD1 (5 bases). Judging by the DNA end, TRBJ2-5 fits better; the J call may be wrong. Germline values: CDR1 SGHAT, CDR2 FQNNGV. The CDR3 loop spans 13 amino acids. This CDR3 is CASSGDSKWTQYF. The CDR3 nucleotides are TGTGCCAGCAGCGGAGACAGCAAGTGGACCCAGTACTTC.

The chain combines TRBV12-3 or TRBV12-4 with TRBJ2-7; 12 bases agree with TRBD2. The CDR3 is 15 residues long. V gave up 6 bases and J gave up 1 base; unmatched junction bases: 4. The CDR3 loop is CASRLAGGFSYEQYF. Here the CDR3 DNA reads TGTGCCAGCAGGCTAGCGGGGGGGTTTTCCTACGAGCAGTACTTC.

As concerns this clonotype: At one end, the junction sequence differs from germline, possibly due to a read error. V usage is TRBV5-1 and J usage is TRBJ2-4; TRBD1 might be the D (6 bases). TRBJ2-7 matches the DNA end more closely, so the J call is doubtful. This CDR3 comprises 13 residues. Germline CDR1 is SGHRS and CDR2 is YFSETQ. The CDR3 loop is CACSAGQFYEQYF. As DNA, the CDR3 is TGCGCCTGCAGCGCCGGACAGTTCTACGAGCAGTACTTC.

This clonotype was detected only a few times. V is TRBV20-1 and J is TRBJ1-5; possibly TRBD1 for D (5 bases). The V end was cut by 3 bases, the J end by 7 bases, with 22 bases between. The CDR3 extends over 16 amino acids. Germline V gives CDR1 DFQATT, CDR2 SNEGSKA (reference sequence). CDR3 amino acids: CSARDPLITGRQPQHF. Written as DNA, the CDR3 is TGCAGTGCTAGGGATCCTCTGATAACAGGCCGACAGCCCCAGCATTTT.

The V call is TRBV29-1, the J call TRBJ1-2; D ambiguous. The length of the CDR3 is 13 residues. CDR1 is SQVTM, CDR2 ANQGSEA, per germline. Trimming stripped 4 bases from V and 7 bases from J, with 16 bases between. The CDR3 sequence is CSVAEGWVGGYTF. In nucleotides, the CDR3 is TGCAGCGTTGCAGAGGGATGGGTAGGTGGCTACACCTTC.

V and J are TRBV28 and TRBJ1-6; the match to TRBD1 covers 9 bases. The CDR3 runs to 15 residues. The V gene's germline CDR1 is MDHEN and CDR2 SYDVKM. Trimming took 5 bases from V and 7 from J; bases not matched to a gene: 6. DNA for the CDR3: TGTGCCAGCAGTACAGGGGGCGCGGGGAATTCACCCCTCCACTTT. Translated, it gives CASSTGGAGNSPLHF.

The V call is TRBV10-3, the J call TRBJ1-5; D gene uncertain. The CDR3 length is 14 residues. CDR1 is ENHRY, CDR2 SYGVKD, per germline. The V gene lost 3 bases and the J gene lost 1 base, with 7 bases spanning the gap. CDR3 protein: CAISEGGSNQPQHF. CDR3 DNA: TGTGCCATCAGTGAAGGTGGGAGCAATCAGCCCCAGCATTTT.

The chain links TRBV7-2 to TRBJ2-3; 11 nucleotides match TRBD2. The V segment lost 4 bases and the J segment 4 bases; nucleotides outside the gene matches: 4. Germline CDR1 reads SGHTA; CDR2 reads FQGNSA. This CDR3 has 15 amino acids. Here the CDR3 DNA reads TGTGCCAGCAGCTGGACTAGCGGGCCCTCAGATACGCAGTATTTT. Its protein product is CASSWTSGPSDTQYF.

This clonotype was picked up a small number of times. CDR3 nucleotide sequence: TGTGCCAGCAGCTTAGCGCTGGAGGATGGCGGAAACATTCAGTACTTC. Translating gives CASSLALEDGGNIQYF. This chain joins TRBV7-9 and TRBJ2-4, with D tentatively TRBD2 (5 bases). Germline V lookup: CDR1 SEHNR, CDR2 FQNEAQ (reference sequence). This CDR3 spans 16 amino acids. Deletions cut 0 bases from V and 6 bases from J, with 15 bases between.

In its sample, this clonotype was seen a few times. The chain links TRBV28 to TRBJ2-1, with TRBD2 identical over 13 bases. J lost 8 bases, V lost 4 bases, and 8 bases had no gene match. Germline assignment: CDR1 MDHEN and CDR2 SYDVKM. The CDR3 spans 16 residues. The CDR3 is CASSSTSGGAVDEQFF. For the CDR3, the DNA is TGTGCCAGCAGTTCCACTAGCGGGGGGGCCGTGGATGAGCAGTTCTTC.